The TCR beta chain under discussion was sequenced for a study of STAT3 mutations in large granular lymphocyte leukemia. A word on this clone: Antigen unknown. The junction differs from germline at one of its ends, possibly a read error.

Findings and limits, study-wide: Every T-cell large granular lymphocyte leukemia patient had at least one immunodominant TCR beta clonotype.

TCRdb's table, derived via immunoSEQ multiplex PCR, lists solely in-frame clones and lacks some. This table holds approximately 45,000 clones, about 81% found once. This sequence originates from a human donor with T large granular lymphocyte leukemia. Some clones in this sample may be carry-over from other donors' samples. Specimen: PBMCs.

CDR3 loop: CASSARDSAIF. CDR3 sequence (DNA): TGCGCCAGCAGCGCCCGGGACAGCGCGATCTTC. The chain uses TRBV5-1 and TRBJ2-1; 7 bases fit TRBD1. Germline V gene sequence: CDR1 SGHRS, CDR2 YFSETQ. The length of the CDR3 is 11 residues.